Below, 22 T cell receptor beta chains from the same sample are listed, as sequenced in a study of regulatory T cells in long-lasting Graves disease. The time point denotes: newly diagnosed GD, antithyroid drugs for less than 3 months. The authors made the TCR library using RNA they extracted from PBMCs. Arm-PCR of CDR3 regions with iRepertoire HTBI primers generated TCR beta libraries. TCRdb reanalysed the multiplex PCR reads using MiXCR and keeps one entry per CDR3 protein. The sample carries about 370,000 distinct CDR3 sequences, around 15% recorded once. The source was peripheral blood mononuclear cells (PBMCs), collected at new diagnosis, from a patient treated with antithyroid drugs. The receptors come from a female donor with Graves disease.

This clonotype turned up a few times. The chain employs TRBV2 and TRBJ1-1, with 7 bases lining up with TRBD1. Germline V gene sequence: CDR1 SNHLY, CDR2 FYNNEI. V lost 4 bases to trimming and J lost 5 bases; unmatched junction nucleotides: 7. The CDR3 is 14 amino acids. This CDR3 reads CASSGQGVGTEAFF. The CDR3 DNA reads TGTGCCAGCAGTGGACAGGGAGTAGGGACTGAAGCTTTCTTT.

In its sample, this clonotype was seen a few times. It may be a read error: a sequence one base away is much more abundant. The J gene is TRBJ1-2, the V gene TRBV15; TRBD1 might be the D (6 bases). CDR3 length equals 15 residues. V was shortened by 3 bases and J by 6 bases, with 17 bases between the two germline ends. Germline V gene data show CDR1 as LNHNV and CDR2 as YYDKDF (reference sequence). The CDR3 nucleotides read TGTGCCACCAGCAGTGATAGGGGGGGGCTCGATGGCTACACCTTC. It encodes CATSSDRGGLDGYTF.

This clonotype has at least ten counts. The gene calls are TRBV10-3 and TRBJ2-7; 10 nucleotides match TRBD1. J was trimmed by 3 bases and V by 0 bases; bases with no gene match: 5. This CDR3 contains 16 residues. Germline CDR1 and CDR2: ENHRY and SYGVKD. In nucleotides, the CDR3 is TGTGCCATCAGTGAGTCGCGACAGGGGGCAAACTACGAGCAGTACTTC. Protein sequence: CAISESRQGANYEQYF.

This clonotype was detected a few times. J is TRBJ2-3 and V is TRBV7-2, with 9 bases matching TRBD2. V lost 5 bases, J lost 8 bases, and 11 bases stayed unmatched. CDR3 length equals 15 residues. Looked up from germline, CDR1 is SGHTA and CDR2 is FQGNSA. The CDR3 is CASSLSGSARGTQYF. CDR3 coding DNA: TGTGCCAGCAGCCTTAGCGGGAGCGCCCGCGGTACGCAGTATTTT. The complete variable domain, with remaining parts taken from reference TRBV7-2 and TRBJ2-3, reads GAGVSQSPSNKVTEKGKDVELRCDPISGHTALYWYRQSLGQGLEFLIYFQGNSAPDKSGLPSDRFSAERTGGSVSTLTIQRTQQEDSAVYLCASSLSGSARGTQYFGPGTRLTVL.

The sample holds many counts of this clonotype. This chain uses TRBV6-2 or TRBV6-3 with TRBJ2-2, with 8 nucleotides matching TRBD2. Germline V gives CDR1 MNHEY, CDR2 SVGEGT. The V segment lost 6 bases and the J segment 2 bases; nucleotides outside the gene matches: 20. This CDR3 contains 20 residues. DNA of the CDR3: TGTGCCAGCAGGCGGACCCACAGAATTACTAGCGGAACAAACACCGGGGAGCTGTTTTTT. Amino acid sequence: CASRRTHRITSGTNTGELFF.

There are a few counts of this clonotype. This may come from a read error, since a much larger clone is one base off. The chain has TRBV5-1 and TRBJ2-5; D unresolved. The CDR3 loop spans 16 amino acids. The V gene's germline CDR1 is SGHRS and CDR2 YFSETQ. CDR3 nucleotides: TGCGCCAGCAGCTTGTCGGCTCCTACCACCCAAGAGGCCCAGTACTTC. Its protein product is CASSLSAPTTQEAQYF.

The V call is TRBV3-1, the J call TRBJ1-6; possibly TRBD1 for D (5 bases). The CDR3 sequence is 16 residues long. Between the trimmed V and J ends, which lost 1 base and 10 bases, there was a span of 17 bases. Germline CDR1 and CDR2: LGHDT and YNNKEL (reference sequence). CDR3 coding DNA: TGTGCCAGCAGCCAAGGGGCGCACCTTGGGGGATCACCCCTCCACTTT. Residues: CASSQGAHLGGSPLHF.

V gene TRBV4-1 combines with J gene TRBJ2-7; 9 bases agree with TRBD2. CDR3 size: 15 residues. The germline CDR1 and CDR2 sequences are MGHRA and YSYEKL. The V gene end was trimmed by 5 bases and the J gene end by 2 bases; junction bases not matched to a gene: 7. The CDR3 DNA follows: TGCGCCAGCAGCTCCTTAGCGGGGGAGGCCTACGAGCAGTACTTC. It encodes CASSSLAGEAYEQYF.

V is TRBV19 and J is TRBJ2-4, with a possible D match to TRBD1 (6 bases). Trimming removed 5 bases from V and 0 bases from J, with 14 bases in between. Germline V CDR1 and CDR2: LNHDA, SQIVND (reference sequence). This CDR3 has 16 amino acids. CDR3 protein: CASSLDGQRAKNIQYF. As DNA, the CDR3 is TGTGCCAGTAGTTTGGACGGACAGAGAGCCAAAAACATTCAGTACTTC.

This clonotype occurred many times. The chain has TRBV3-1 and TRBJ1-1; 10 bases are shared with TRBD1. CDR1 LGHDT and CDR2 YNNKEL come from the germline V gene (reference sequence). V lost 6 bases to trimming and J lost 4 bases; unmatched junction nucleotides: 2. CDR3 size: 13 residues. CDR3 region: CASSRTGGTEAFF. CDR3 DNA: TGTGCCAGCAGTCGGACAGGGGGCACTGAAGCTTTCTTT.

V is TRBV20-1 and J is TRBJ1-5; 11 bases match TRBD1. V lost 5 bases to trimming and J lost 5 bases; unmatched junction nucleotides: 5. The length of the CDR3 is 14 residues. Germline CDR1 DFQATT, CDR2 SNEGSKA (reference sequence). Here the CDR3 reads CSARTGGVYQPQHF. CDR3 DNA sequence: TGCAGTGCTCGGACAGGGGGCGTGTATCAGCCCCAGCATTTT.

This clonotype was recorded at least ten times. The chain couples TRBV28 to TRBJ2-7; D is perhaps TRBD2 (5 bases). CDR1 is MDHEN, CDR2 SYDVKM, per germline. Trimming removed 10 bases at V and 3 bases at J, with 16 bases between. This CDR3 has 13 amino acids. In nucleotides, the CDR3 is TGTGCCACCCCATCGGGGTCATTCTACGAGCAGTACTTC. This gives the protein CATPSGSFYEQYF.

The rearrangement links TRBV7-9 to TRBJ2-7; 11 nucleotides match TRBD1. Per the germline V gene, CDR1 is SEHNR and CDR2 is FQNEAQ (reference sequence). This CDR3 has 15 amino acids. V trimming: 5 bases; J trimming: 3 bases; junction bases outside the gene matches: 6. The CDR3 bases are TGTGCCAGCAGCACCGGGACAGGGGGTTTCTACGAGCAGTACTTC. Protein product: CASSTGTGGFYEQYF. Looking up the rest from reference TRBV7-9 and TRBJ2-7 gives the full variable domain: DTGVSQNPRHKITKRGQNVTFRCDPISEHNRLYWYRQTLGQGPEFLTYFQNEAQLEKSRLLSDRFSAERPKGSFSTLEIQRTEQGDSAMYLCASSTGTGGFYEQYFGPGTRLTVT.

This clonotype was recorded many times. The rearrangement uses TRBV11-2 and TRBJ2-7, with TRBD1 identical over 12 bases. V was pared by 6 bases and J by 8 bases, with 8 bases of the junction left unmatched. The germline CDR1 and CDR2 sequences are SGHAT and FQNNGV. The CDR3 is 14 amino acids. This CDR3 is CASSYRDRGPKQYF. CDR3 sequence (DNA): TGTGCCAGCAGTTACCGGGACAGGGGGCCAAAGCAGTACTTC.

This clonotype was counted at least ten times. This rearrangement joins TRBV20-1 to TRBJ2-1, with 8 nucleotides matching TRBD2. From germline, CDR1 is DFQATT and CDR2 SNEGSKA (reference sequence). The CDR3 has 16 residues. Trimming at V came to 2 bases and at J to 1 base, leaving 7 bases not matched to a gene. CDR3 protein: CSARSAGVKSYNEQFF. The DNA for the CDR3 is TGCAGTGCTAGATCAGCGGGGGTGAAATCCTACAATGAGCAGTTCTTC.

The V call is TRBV27, the J call TRBJ1-2; 7 bases line up with TRBD1. CDR1 and CDR2 from the germline V gene are MNHEY and SMNVEV (reference sequence). There are 18 residues in the CDR3. J gave up 5 bases and V 2 bases, and 17 bases lay outside the gene matches. Here the CDR3 DNA reads TGTGCCAGCAGTTTAAGATGGGGGGGAGGGGGCGGCTTTTATGGCTACACCTTC. Translation gives CASSLRWGGGGGFYGYTF.

This clonotype was counted a few times. This rearrangement joins TRBV19 to TRBJ2-1; 9 bases are a match to TRBD2. Germline V gene sequence: CDR1 LNHDA, CDR2 SQIVND (reference sequence). With V trimmed by 4 bases and J by 1 base, 8 bases remained unmatched. This CDR3 contains 17 residues. The CDR3 sequence: CASSKTPAGGSYNEQFF. Here the CDR3 DNA reads TGTGCCAGTAGTAAAACCCCTGCGGGAGGGTCCTACAATGAGCAGTTCTTC.

This clonotype came up many times. This rearrangement joins TRBV28 to TRBJ1-2, with TRBD1 as a possible D gene (6 bases). The CDR3 runs 16 residues. V dropped 7 bases and J dropped 0 bases, with 18 bases sitting between them. Germline loops: CDR1 MDHEN, CDR2 SYDVKM. CDR3 coding DNA: TGTGCCAGCATGGCCCTCCCCGGGACACCTAACTATGGCTACACCTTC. Protein: CASMALPGTPNYGYTF.

This clonotype was observed many times. The rearrangement joins TRBV7-6 to TRBJ2-3, with 8 positions matching TRBD1. Germline V gives CDR1 SGHVS, CDR2 FNYEAQ. The CDR3 runs 15 residues. With V trimmed by 5 bases and J by 2 bases, 6 bases remained unmatched. In DNA form, the CDR3 reads TGTGCCAGCAGCGACGGGACAGGAGACACAGATACGCAGTATTTT. This gives the protein CASSDGTGDTDTQYF.

This clonotype has a handful of counts. The V call is TRBV7-9, the J call TRBJ2-3; 12 bases align to TRBD2. Germline trimming cut 7 bases from V and 2 bases from J; bases unmatched to any gene: 10. This CDR3 has 17 residues. CDR1 SEHNR and CDR2 FQNEAQ come from the germline V gene (reference sequence). DNA for the CDR3: TGTGCCAGCACCCTGCGCGGACTAGCGGGACTCACAGATACGCAGTATTTT. Translation gives CASTLRGLAGLTDTQYF.

This clonotype has at least ten counts. The chain couples TRBV27 to TRBJ2-7, with a tentative D call TRBD2 (5 bases). With 6 bases removed from V and 0 bases from J, the gap between germline ends came to 9 bases. CDR3 length: 13 residues. CDR1 and CDR2 (germline): MNHEY, SMNVEV (reference sequence). CDR3 sequence (DNA): TGTGCCAGCAGGCGAGCGGTCTCCTACGAGCAGTACTTC. Amino acids: CASRRAVSYEQYF.

This clonotype appeared many times. This chain links TRBV28 with TRBJ2-2; TRBD2 matches 8 bases. V shed 5 bases and J 5 bases; nucleotides not matched to a gene: 1. The CDR3 loop spans 13 amino acids. Germline CDR1 reads MDHEN; CDR2 reads SYDVKM. This CDR3 is CASSPGGTGELFF. In nucleotides, the CDR3 is TGTGCCAGCAGTCCGGGGGGGACCGGGGAGCTGTTTTTT.